This passage covers 6 T cell receptor beta chains from one sample sequenced in a study of shared clonotypes between healthy human individuals. Profiled with immunoSEQ multiplex PCR; TCRdb holds only in-frame clones, not every one. There are around 100,000 clones in the sample; approximately 70% occur only once, and 20% to 25% lies in the top ten. Sequenced sample: memory CD8+ T cells sorted from blood. Subset denoted: CD45RO+ cells pooled with CCR7-negative TemRA cells. All receptors come from a woman aged 30 to 39 in good health.

The genes are TRBV9 and TRBJ1-1, with TRBD1 identical over 7 bases. The V and J ends lost 3 bases and 0 bases, in that order; junction bases with no gene match: 5. CDR1 and CDR2 (germline): SGDLS, YYNGEE. The CDR3 is 15 residues long. CDR3 loop: CASSGGDSLNTEAFF. CDR3 in DNA: TGTGCCAGCAGCGGCGGGGACAGCTTGAACACTGAAGCTTTCTTT.

This clone was observed many times. This chain connects TRBV28 to TRBJ1-3; D is ambiguous. The CDR3 consists of 15 residues. V was shortened by 9 bases and J by 4 bases, with 19 bases between the two germline ends. Per germline, CDR1 MDHEN and CDR2 SYDVKM. As DNA, the CDR3 is TGTGCCAGTTCAGTTAGGAGCGTCTCAGGAAACACCATATATTTT. The encoded protein is CASSVRSVSGNTIYF.

This clone has only a few counts. The genes are TRBV6-5 and TRBJ1-5; 7 bases are a match to TRBD1. Germline CDR1 reads MNHEY; CDR2 reads SVGAGI. Trimming took 6 bases from V and 4 from J; bases not matched to a gene: 3. This CDR3 contains 13 residues. In DNA, the CDR3 is TGTGCCAGCAGCCAACAGGGGAATCAGCCCCAGCATTTT. Translating gives CASSQQGNQPQHF.

The chain is built from TRBV7-7 and TRBJ2-2; D might be TRBD1 (7 bases). The CDR3 contains 14 residues. Trimming pared 4 bases from V and 4 bases from J, leaving 10 bases between. The germline CDR1 and CDR2 sequences are SSHAT and FNYEAQ (reference sequence). The chain's CDR3 is CASSSGGSTGELFF. The CDR3 region has the DNA TGTGCCAGCAGCTCAGGGGGGAGCACCGGGGAGCTGTTTTTT.

This clone was observed a few times. Within the sample, other DNA sequences also encode this same CDR3. V is TRBV5-4 and J is TRBJ2-5; D is undetermined. V lost 0 bases, J lost 2 bases, and 5 bases lay in between. Germline CDR1 reads SGHNT; CDR2 reads YYREEE (reference sequence). The CDR3 runs 13 residues. The chain's CDR3 is CASSLENQETQYF. Here the CDR3 DNA reads TGTGCCAGCAGCTTGGAAAATCAAGAGACCCAGTACTTC.

This chain links TRBV27 with TRBJ2-7; 10 bases are shared with TRBD1. Looked up from germline, CDR1 is MNHEY and CDR2 is SMNVEV (reference sequence). The CDR3 runs 15 residues. V shed 1 base, J shed 4 bases, and the junction held 4 bases outside the gene matches. The DNA of the CDR3 is TGTGCCAGCAGTTTATTGGGACAGGGGTTATACGAGCAGTACTTC. It is translated as CASSLLGQGLYEQYF.